The T cell receptor (beta chain) under discussion was sequenced for a study of CD4 T cells in relation to SARS-CoV-2 and coronaviruses. Profiled with immunoSEQ multiplex PCR; TCRdb holds only in-frame clones, not every one. The sample holds more than 15,000 clones, more than 75% seen once. Before the COVID-19 pandemic, during about 2010-2019, CD4+ T cells were taken from unexposed donors. The cells were cultured for around ten days before CD4+ T cells were isolated. The V gene lost 2 bases and the J gene lost 3 bases, with 8 bases spanning the gap. Germline lookup yields CDR1 LNHDA and CDR2 SQIVND (reference sequence). The length of the CDR3 is 14 residues. Points on this clone: Its antigen is unidentified.

The chain employs TRBV19 and TRBJ1-3; D remains unclear. Sequenced material: CD4+ T cells from PBMCs, cultured in vitro. The TCR was taken from a human donor in good health. In DNA, the CDR3 is TGTGCCAGTAGTATAACGATCGGTGGAAACACCATATATTTT. Amino acid sequence: CASSITIGGNTIYF.